The clone carrying this T cell receptor beta chain was observed a single time. The antigen remains undetermined. This sample is drawn from a study of breast tumors, draining lymph nodes, adjacent tissues. Study-wide points: Tumor and nontumor repertoires were significantly more similar in luminal-like than in basal-like breast cancer. Compared with lymph nodes, tumors were less diverse; compared with nontumor tissue, more.

The CDR3 loop spans 13 amino acids. Germline CDR1 SGHAT, CDR2 FQDESV (reference sequence). Trimming cost V 5 bases and J 6 bases, with 14 bases left between them. Via MiXCR, TCRdb re-called the multiplex PCR reads, giving one row per CDR3 protein. The sample carries 200,000 to 250,000 distinct CDR3 sequences, 34% recorded once. Samples came from axillary lymph nodes draining the breast cancer. This chain connects TRBV11-1 to TRBJ2-7, with D maybe TRBD1 (6 bases). Sequencing was performed on axillary lymph node tissue. The clonotype originates from a female donor with breast cancer. Some clones in this sample may be carry-over from other donors' samples. The CDR3 coding sequence is TGTGCCAGCAGCCGAACAGGGACACCCGAGCAGTACTTC. Translated, it gives CASSRTGTPEQYF.